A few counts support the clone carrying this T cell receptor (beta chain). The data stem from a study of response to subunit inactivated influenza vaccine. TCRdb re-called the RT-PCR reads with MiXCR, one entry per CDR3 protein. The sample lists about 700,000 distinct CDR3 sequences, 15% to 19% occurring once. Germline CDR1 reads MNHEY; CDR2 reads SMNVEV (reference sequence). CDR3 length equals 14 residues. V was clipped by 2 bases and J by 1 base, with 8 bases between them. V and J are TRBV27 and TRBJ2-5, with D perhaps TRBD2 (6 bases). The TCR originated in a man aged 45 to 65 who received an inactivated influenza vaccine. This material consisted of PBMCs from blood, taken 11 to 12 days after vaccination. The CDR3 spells CASSLASAQETQYF. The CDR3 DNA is TGTGCCAGCAGTTTAGCTAGCGCCCAAGAGACCCAGTACTTC.